This TCR beta chain was sequenced during a study of CD8+ T cells in alopecia areata. Study-wide context: Patients in the treated group were given tofacitinib by mouth, 5 to 10 mg twice a day.

Study results and limitations: Because one nonresponder was included, the link of baseline CD8+ expansion to response is considered uncertain.

In each case, RNA was isolated and then reverse transcribed into cDNA as the sequencing template. Sequencing was performed with immunoSEQ multiplex PCR; in TCRdb, only in-frame clones are kept and a portion is missing. The table lists fewer than 350,000 clones, 58% of them singletons. The treatment was: oral pan-JAK inhibitor, 5-10 mg twice daily. The CDR3 sequence is 13 residues long. Germline V gene sequence: CDR1 SGDLS, CDR2 YYNGEE. Between the trimmed V and J ends, which lost 2 bases and 6 bases, there was a span of 8 bases. About this clone: The target antigen is unknown.

The rearrangement uses TRBV9 and TRBJ2-2, with unresolved D. The TCR originated in a human donor with alopecia areata. Sample: CD4+ T cells sorted from blood, taken at week 24, from a patient treated with tofacitinib. The CDR3 loop is CASSVNSPGELFF. The CDR3 nucleotides are TGTGCCAGCAGCGTGAATTCCCCCGGGGAGCTGTTTTTT.